These T cell receptor beta chains were read from a single sample in a study of cytomegalovirus exposure and HLA in healthy donors. The repertoire was sequenced with immunoSEQ multiplex PCR; TCRdb's copy has only in-frame clones and lacks some. The sample lists 150,000 to 200,000 clones, approximately 96% occurring once. The sequencing input was PBMCs. These receptors all come from a woman in her late teens or twenties in good health and CMV-seronegative. CDR3s include the opening cysteine and the closing phenylalanine or tryptophan. A D gene is named only where the DNA matches it firmly. The size of a clone is reported for some rows only, either as once, few or many, or as a class for expanded clones.

v_call: TRBV5-4; d_call: TRBD1; j_call: TRBJ2-1; clone_size: once; cdr3_aa: CASNPRTGDNEQFF; cdr3_nt: TGTGCCAGCAACCCGCGGACAGGAGACAATGAGCAGTTCTTC
v_call: TRBV19; d_call: NA; j_call: TRBJ2-3; clone_size: NA; cdr3_aa: CASTNGGRGPGTDTQYF; cdr3_nt: TGTGCCAGTACTAATGGGGGGCGGGGGCCAGGCACAGATACGCAGTATTTT
v_call: TRBV7-8; d_call: NA; j_call: TRBJ2-5; clone_size: once; cdr3_aa: CASSYRVRGMETQYF; cdr3_nt: TGTGCCAGCAGCTATCGGGTACGGGGAATGGAGACCCAGTACTTC
v_call: TRBV7-6; d_call: NA; j_call: TRBJ2-1; clone_size: NA; cdr3_aa: CASSLRFRGMTYNEQFF; cdr3_nt: TGTGCCAGCAGCTTACGGTTTAGGGGGATGACCTACAATGAGCAGTTCTTC
v_call: TRBV7-8; d_call: NA; j_call: TRBJ1-4; clone_size: NA; cdr3_aa: CASSLGGTTNEKLFF; cdr3_nt: TGTGCCAGCAGCTTAGGCGGTACGACTAATGAAAAACTGTTTTTT
v_call: TRBV4-3; d_call: NA; j_call: TRBJ2-3; clone_size: once; cdr3_aa: CASSQDSVGTDTQYF; cdr3_nt: TGCGCCAGCAGCCAGGACAGTGTAGGCACAGATACGCAGTATTTT
v_call: TRBV6-5; d_call: TRBD2; j_call: TRBJ2-1; clone_size: NA; cdr3_aa: CASSLTSGGPYNEQFF; cdr3_nt: TGTGCCAGCAGTTTAACTAGCGGGGGGCCCTACAATGAGCAGTTCTTC
v_call: TRBV4-1; d_call: NA; j_call: TRBJ1-2; clone_size: NA; cdr3_aa: CASSQGGTFYGYTF; cdr3_nt: TGCGCCAGCAGCCAAGGGGGGACTTTCTATGGCTACACCTTC
v_call: TRBV7-8; d_call: NA; j_call: TRBJ1-4; clone_size: NA; cdr3_aa: CASSFRPVNEKLFF; cdr3_nt: TGTGCCAGCAGCTTCCGTCCGGTTAATGAAAAACTGTTTTTT
v_call: TRBV7-9; d_call: TRBD1; j_call: TRBJ1-1; clone_size: NA; cdr3_aa: CASSLDRELTEAFF; cdr3_nt: TGTGCCAGCAGCCTAGACAGGGAGCTTACTGAAGCTTTCTTT
v_call: TRBV6-6; d_call: TRBD1; j_call: TRBJ1-1; clone_size: NA; cdr3_aa: CASSYGQGWTEAFF; cdr3_nt: TGTGCCAGCAGTTACGGACAGGGATGGACTGAAGCTTTCTTT
v_call: TRBV6-5; d_call: NA; j_call: TRBJ1-1; clone_size: NA; cdr3_aa: CASSRQVTSEAFF; cdr3_nt: TGTGCCAGCAGTAGACAGGTAACGTCTGAAGCTTTCTTT
v_call: TRBV15; d_call: NA; j_call: TRBJ1-1; clone_size: NA; cdr3_aa: CATSRVMGGGGFAEAFF; cdr3_nt: TGTGCCACCAGCAGAGTGATGGGGGGGGGCGGGTTCGCTGAAGCTTTCTTT
v_call: TRBV7-9; d_call: NA; j_call: TRBJ1-1; clone_size: NA; cdr3_aa: CASSLETVGAEAFF; cdr3_nt: TGTGCCAGCAGCTTAGAAACGGTAGGAGCTGAAGCTTTCTTT
v_call: TRBV28; d_call: TRBD1; j_call: TRBJ1-5; clone_size: NA; cdr3_aa: CASRRDSSNQPQHF; cdr3_nt: TGTGCCAGCAGACGGGACAGTAGCAATCAGCCCCAGCATTTT
v_call: TRBV5-4; d_call: TRBD1; j_call: TRBJ2-7; clone_size: NA; cdr3_aa: CASSFGQGSSYEQYF; cdr3_nt: TGTGCCAGCAGCTTTGGACAGGGCTCATCCTACGAGCAGTACTTC
v_call: TRBV5-1; d_call: NA; j_call: TRBJ1-2; clone_size: NA; cdr3_aa: CASSAAHSQGYGYTF; cdr3_nt: TGCGCCAGCAGCGCCGCACATAGCCAGGGGTATGGCTACACCTTC
v_call: TRBV7-2; d_call: TRBD2; j_call: TRBJ2-1; clone_size: NA; cdr3_aa: CASSPRRAGGPAYNEQFF; cdr3_nt: TGTGCCAGCAGCCCCCGGAGGGCGGGGGGGCCCGCCTACAATGAGCAGTTCTTC
v_call: TRBV18; d_call: NA; j_call: TRBJ2-2; clone_size: NA; cdr3_aa: CASSPPDQGGTGELFF; cdr3_nt: TGTGCCAGCTCACCACCGGATCAGGGGGGCACCGGGGAGCTGTTTTTT
v_call: TRBV9; d_call: TRBD2; j_call: TRBJ2-1; clone_size: NA; cdr3_aa: CASSVRLAGVNEQFF; cdr3_nt: TGTGCCAGCAGCGTGAGACTAGCGGGGGTTAATGAGCAGTTCTTC
v_call: TRBV5-1; d_call: NA; j_call: TRBJ1-1; clone_size: NA; cdr3_aa: CASSLQNTEAFF; cdr3_nt: TGCGCCAGCAGCTTGCAGAACACTGAAGCTTTCTTT
v_call: TRBV5-8; d_call: NA; j_call: TRBJ2-6; clone_size: once; cdr3_aa: CASSSRAAGANVLTF; cdr3_nt: TGTGCCAGCAGTTCTCGAGCGGCTGGGGCCAACGTCCTGACTTTC
v_call: TRBV30; d_call: TRBD1; j_call: TRBJ1-3; clone_size: NA; cdr3_aa: CAWSSHRGAGNTIYF; cdr3_nt: TGTGCCTGGAGCTCCCACAGGGGCGCTGGAAACACCATATATTTT
v_call: TRBV5-8; d_call: TRBD1; j_call: TRBJ1-5; clone_size: NA; cdr3_aa: CASSLGTGTSNQPQHF; cdr3_nt: TGTGCCAGCAGCTTGGGGACAGGGACGAGCAATCAGCCCCAGCATTTT